This T cell receptor beta chain was documented in a study of blood T cells in healthy people across ages. Sample-barcoded 5' priming and a J-beta primer mix drove a second PCR of roughly 6 to 12 cycles. Each cDNA molecule received a tag from a template-switch adaptor that had 12 random nucleotides. The yield of each sample was at least 2.5 million CDR3-containing paired-end reads. TCRdb called the 5' RACE reads again in MiXCR, with one record for every CDR3 protein. The data show 500,000 to 700,000 distinct CDR3 sequences, about 28% seen once. Sample donors were healthy Caucasian individuals that came from Russia, aged roughly 6 to 100. A minimum of 6 million PBMCs was isolated per sample. V shed 4 bases and J 4 bases; nucleotides not matched to a gene: 5. Germline V gene sequence: CDR1 DFQATT, CDR2 SNEGSKA (reference sequence). The CDR3 totals 15 residues.

Source material: blood. The rearrangement uses TRBV20-1 and TRBJ1-4, with 11 bases lining up with TRBD1. The TCR originated in a woman older than 75 in good health. CDR3 protein: CSAIRTGGGNEKLFF. The CDR3 coding sequence is TGCAGTGCTATCAGGACAGGGGGCGGTAATGAAAAACTGTTTTTT.